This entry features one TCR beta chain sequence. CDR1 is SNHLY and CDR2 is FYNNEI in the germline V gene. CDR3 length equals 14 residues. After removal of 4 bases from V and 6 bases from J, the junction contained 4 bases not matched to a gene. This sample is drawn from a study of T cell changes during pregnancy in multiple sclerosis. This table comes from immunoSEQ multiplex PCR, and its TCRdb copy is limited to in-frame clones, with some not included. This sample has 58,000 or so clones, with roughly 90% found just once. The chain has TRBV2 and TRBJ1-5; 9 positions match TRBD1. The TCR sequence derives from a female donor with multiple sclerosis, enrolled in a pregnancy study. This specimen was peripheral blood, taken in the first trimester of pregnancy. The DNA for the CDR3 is TGTGCCAGCAGTGGGGACAGGGTTGGTCAGCCCCAGCATTTT. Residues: CASSGDRVGQPQHF.